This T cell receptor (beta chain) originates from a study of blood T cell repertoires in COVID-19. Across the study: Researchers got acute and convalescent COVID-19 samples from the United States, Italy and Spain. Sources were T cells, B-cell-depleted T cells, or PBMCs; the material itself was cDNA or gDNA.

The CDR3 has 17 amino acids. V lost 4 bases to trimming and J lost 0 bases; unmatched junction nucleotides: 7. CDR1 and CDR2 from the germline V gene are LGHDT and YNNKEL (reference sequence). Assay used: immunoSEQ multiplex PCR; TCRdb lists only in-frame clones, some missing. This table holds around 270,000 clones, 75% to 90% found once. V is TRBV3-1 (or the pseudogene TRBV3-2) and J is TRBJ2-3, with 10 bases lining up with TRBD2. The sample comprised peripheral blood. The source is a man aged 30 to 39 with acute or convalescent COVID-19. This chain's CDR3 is CASSPNPGLASTDTQYF. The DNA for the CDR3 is TGTGCCAGCAGCCCGAATCCGGGACTAGCGAGCACAGATACGCAGTATTTT.